The clone carrying this T cell receptor (beta chain) appeared a few times. These data originate in a study of blood T cells in healthy people across ages. The germline V gene encodes CDR1 SGHRS and CDR2 YFSETQ. This CDR3 has 11 residues. V shed 0 bases and J shed 6 bases, with 4 bases lying between them. It was with a sample-barcoded 5' primer and a J-beta primer mix that a second PCR of about 7 to 12 cycles was run. A single record per CDR3 protein comes from TCRdb applying MiXCR to the 5' RACE reads. The repertoire includes approximately 1.5 million distinct CDR3 sequences, approximately 32% of them detected once, and around 10% sits in the top ten.

Sequencing was performed on blood. This chain uses TRBV5-1 with TRBJ2-7; no reliable D call. The sequence came from a woman in her 30s in good health. The CDR3 sequence is CASSLDGEQYF. For the CDR3, the DNA is TGCGCCAGCAGCTTGGACGGCGAGCAGTACTTC.